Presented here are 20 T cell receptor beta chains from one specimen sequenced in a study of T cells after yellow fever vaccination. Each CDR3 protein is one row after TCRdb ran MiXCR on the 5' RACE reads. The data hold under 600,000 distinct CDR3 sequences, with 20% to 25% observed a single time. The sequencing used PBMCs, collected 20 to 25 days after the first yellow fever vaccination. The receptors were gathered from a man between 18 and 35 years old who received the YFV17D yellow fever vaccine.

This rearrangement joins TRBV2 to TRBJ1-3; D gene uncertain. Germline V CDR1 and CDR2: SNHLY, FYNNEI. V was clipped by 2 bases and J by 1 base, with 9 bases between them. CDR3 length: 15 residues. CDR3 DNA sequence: TGTGCCAGCAGTGAAAGCGGACTATCTGGAAACACCATATATTTT. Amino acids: CASSESGLSGNTIYF.

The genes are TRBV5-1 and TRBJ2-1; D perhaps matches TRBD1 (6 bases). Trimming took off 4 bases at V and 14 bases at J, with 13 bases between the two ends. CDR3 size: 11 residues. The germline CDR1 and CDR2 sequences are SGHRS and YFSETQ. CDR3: CASSTGLYEFF. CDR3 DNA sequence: TGCGCCAGCAGCACAGGGCTTTATGAGTTCTTC.

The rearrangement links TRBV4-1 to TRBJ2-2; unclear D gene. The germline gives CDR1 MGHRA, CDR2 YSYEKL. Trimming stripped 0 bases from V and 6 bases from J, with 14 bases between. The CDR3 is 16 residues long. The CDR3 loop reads CASSQDRKLGPGELFF. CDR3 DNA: TGCGCCAGCAGCCAAGATAGAAAATTAGGGCCCGGGGAGCTGTTTTTT.

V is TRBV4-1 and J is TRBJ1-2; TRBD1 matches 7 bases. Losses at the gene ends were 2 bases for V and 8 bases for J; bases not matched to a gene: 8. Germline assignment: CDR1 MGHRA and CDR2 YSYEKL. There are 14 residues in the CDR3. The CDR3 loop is CASSQIQGFRGYTF. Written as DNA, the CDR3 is TGCGCCAGCAGCCAAATACAGGGGTTTAGGGGCTACACCTTC.

The CDR3 here is CASSAGSAGGQETQYF. The DNA of the CDR3 is TGTGCCAGCTCAGCAGGCTCAGCGGGGGGTCAAGAGACCCAGTACTTC. The chain combines TRBV18 with TRBJ2-5, with TRBD2 matching 9 bases. J was trimmed by 2 bases and V by 5 bases; bases with no gene match: 9. The CDR3 runs 16 residues. Per the germline V gene, CDR1 is KGHSH and CDR2 is LQKENI.

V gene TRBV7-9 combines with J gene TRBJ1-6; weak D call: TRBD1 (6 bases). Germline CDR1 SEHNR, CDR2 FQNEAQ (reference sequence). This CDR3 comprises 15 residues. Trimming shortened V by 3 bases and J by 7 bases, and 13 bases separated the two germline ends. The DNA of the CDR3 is TGTGCCAGCAGCTTCTTCAATACAGGGAATTCACCCCTCCACTTT. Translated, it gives CASSFFNTGNSPLHF. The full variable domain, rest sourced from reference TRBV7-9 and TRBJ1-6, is DTGVSQNPRHKITKRGQNVTFRCDPISEHNRLYWYRQTLGQGPEFLTYFQNEAQLEKSRLLSDRFSAERPKGSFSTLEIQRTEQGDSAMYLCASSFFNTGNSPLHFGNGTRLTVT.

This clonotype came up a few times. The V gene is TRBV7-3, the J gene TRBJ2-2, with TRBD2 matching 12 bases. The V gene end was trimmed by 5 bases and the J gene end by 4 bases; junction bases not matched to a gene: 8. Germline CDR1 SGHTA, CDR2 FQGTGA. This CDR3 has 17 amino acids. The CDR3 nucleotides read TGTGCCAGCAGCAGAGGACTAGCGGGGACCCGCACCGGGGAGCTGTTTTTT. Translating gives CASSRGLAGTRTGELFF.

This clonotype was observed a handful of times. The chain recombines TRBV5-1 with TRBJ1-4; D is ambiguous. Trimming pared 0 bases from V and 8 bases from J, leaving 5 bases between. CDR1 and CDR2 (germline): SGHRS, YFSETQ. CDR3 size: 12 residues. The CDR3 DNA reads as TGCGCCAGCAGCTTGGTAGAGGAAAAACTGTTTTTT. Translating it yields CASSLVEEKLFF. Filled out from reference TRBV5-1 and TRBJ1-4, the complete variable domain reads KAGVTQTPRYLIKTRGQQVTLSCSPISGHRSVSWYQQTPGQGLQFLFEYFSETQRNKGNFPGRFSGRQFSNSRSEMNVSTLELGDSALYLCASSLVEEKLFFGSGTQLSVL.

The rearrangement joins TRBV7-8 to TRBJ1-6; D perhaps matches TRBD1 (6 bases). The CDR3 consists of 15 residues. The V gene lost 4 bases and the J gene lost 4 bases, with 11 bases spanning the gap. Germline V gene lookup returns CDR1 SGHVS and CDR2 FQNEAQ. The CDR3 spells CASSSSGEYNSPLHF. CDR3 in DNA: TGTGCCAGCAGCTCTTCAGGGGAATATAATTCACCCCTCCACTTT. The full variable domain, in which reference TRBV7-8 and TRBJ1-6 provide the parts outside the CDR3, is GAGVSQSPRYKVAKRGQDVALRCDPISGHVSLFWYQQALGQGPEFLTYFQNEAQLDKSGLPSDRFFAERPEGSVSTLKIQRTQQEDSAVYLCASSSSGEYNSPLHFGNGTRLTVT.

The chain's CDR3 is CSVARDSQETQYF. The DNA for the CDR3 is TGCAGCGTTGCACGCGACAGTCAAGAGACCCAGTACTTC. The chain employs TRBV29-1 and TRBJ2-5; D perhaps matches TRBD1 (5 bases). The CDR3 length is 13 residues. The V end was cut by 4 bases, the J end by 2 bases, with 11 bases between. Germline loops: CDR1 SQVTM, CDR2 ANQGSEA.

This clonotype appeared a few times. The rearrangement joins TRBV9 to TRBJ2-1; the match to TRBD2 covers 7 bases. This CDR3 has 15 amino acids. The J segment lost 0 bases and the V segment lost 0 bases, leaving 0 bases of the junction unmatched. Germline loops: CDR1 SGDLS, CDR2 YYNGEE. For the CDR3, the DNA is TGTGCCAGCAGCGTAGCGGGGGGCTCCTACAATGAGCAGTTCTTC. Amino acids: CASSVAGGSYNEQFF. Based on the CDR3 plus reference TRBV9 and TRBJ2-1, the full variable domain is DSGVTQTPKHLITATGQRVTLRCSPRSGDLSVYWYQQSLDQGLQFLIQYYNGEERAKGNILERFSAQQFPDLHSELNLSSLELGDSALYFCASSVAGGSYNEQFFGPGTRLTVL.

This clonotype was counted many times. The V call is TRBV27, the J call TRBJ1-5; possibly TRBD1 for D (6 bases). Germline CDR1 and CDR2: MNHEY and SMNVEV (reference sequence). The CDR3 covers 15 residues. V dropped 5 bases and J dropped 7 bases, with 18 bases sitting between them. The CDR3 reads CASSRVGGLGQPQHF. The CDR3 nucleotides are TGTGCCAGCAGTCGCGTCGGGGGGCTGGGACAGCCCCAGCATTTT.

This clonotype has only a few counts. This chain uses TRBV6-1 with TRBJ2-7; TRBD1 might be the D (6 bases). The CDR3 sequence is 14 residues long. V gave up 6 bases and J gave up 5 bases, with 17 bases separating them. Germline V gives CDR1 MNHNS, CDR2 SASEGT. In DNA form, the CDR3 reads TGTGCCAGCAGCCCTCAGGGGTCTTTAAACGAGCAGTACTTC. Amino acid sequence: CASSPQGSLNEQYF.

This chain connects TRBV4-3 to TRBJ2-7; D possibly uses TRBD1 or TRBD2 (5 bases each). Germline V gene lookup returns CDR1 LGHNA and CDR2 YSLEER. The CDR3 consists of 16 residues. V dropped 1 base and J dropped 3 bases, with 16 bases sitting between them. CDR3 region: CASSQAMGEIHYEQYV. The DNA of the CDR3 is TGCGCCAGCAGCCAAGCTATGGGGGAAATCCACTACGAGCAGTACGTC.

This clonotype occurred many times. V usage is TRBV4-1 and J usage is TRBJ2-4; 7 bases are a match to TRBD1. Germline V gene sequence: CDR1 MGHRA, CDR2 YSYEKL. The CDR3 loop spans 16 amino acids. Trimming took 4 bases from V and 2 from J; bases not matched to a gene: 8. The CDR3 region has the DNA TGCGCCAGCAGCCTCGACCAGGGGGATTCCAAAAACATTCAGTACTTC. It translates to CASSLDQGDSKNIQYF.

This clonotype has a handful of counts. CDR3 bases: TGTGCCAGCAGCCGCCCTCCGGGAAGAGCCGCTTGGGGCTCTGGAAACACCATATATTTT. It codes for CASSRPPGRAAWGSGNTIYF. The chain combines TRBV12-3 or TRBV12-4 with TRBJ1-3, with D unclear. There are 20 residues in the CDR3. V was shortened by 6 bases and J by 0 bases, with 27 bases between the two germline ends.

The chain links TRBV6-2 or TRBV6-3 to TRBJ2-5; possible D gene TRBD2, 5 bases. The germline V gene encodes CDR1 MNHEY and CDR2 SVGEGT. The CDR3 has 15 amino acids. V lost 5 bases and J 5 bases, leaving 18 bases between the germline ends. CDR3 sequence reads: CASSPLLGAYETQYF. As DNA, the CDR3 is TGTGCCAGCAGTCCCTTACTGGGAGCATACGAGACCCAGTACTTC.

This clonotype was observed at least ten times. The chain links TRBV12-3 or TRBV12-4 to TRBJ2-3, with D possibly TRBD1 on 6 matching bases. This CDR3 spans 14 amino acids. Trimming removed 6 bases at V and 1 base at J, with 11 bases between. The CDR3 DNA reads TGTGCCAGCAGCTTTTGGACAGGCACAGATACGCAGTATTTT. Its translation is CASSFWTGTDTQYF.

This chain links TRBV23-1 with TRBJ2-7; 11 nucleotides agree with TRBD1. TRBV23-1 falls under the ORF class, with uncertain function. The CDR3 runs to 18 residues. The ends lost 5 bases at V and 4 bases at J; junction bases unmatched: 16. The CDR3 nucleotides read TGCGCCAGCAGTGATCAGGACAGGGGGCGCCCACTCCTTTACGAGCAGTACGTC. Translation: CASSDQDRGRPLLYEQYV.

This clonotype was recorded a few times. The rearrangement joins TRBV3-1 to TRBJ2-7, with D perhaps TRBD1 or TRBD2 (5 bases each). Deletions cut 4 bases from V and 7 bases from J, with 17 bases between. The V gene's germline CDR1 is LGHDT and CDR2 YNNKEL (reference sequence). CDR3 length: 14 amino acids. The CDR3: CASSPGWGSREQYF. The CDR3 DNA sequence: TGTGCCAGCAGCCCCGGCTGGGGGAGTCGGGAGCAGTACTTC.